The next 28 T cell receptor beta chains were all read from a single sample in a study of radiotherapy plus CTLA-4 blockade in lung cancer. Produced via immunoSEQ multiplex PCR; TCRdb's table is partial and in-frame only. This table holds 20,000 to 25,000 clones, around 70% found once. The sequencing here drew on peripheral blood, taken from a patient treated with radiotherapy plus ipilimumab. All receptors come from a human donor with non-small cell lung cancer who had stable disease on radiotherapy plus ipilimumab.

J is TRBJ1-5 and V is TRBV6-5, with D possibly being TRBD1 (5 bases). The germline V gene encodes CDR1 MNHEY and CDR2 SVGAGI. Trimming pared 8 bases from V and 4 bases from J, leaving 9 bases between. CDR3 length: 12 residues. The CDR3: CASGDFNQPQHF. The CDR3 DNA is TGTGCCAGCGGGGACTTTAATCAGCCCCAGCATTTT.

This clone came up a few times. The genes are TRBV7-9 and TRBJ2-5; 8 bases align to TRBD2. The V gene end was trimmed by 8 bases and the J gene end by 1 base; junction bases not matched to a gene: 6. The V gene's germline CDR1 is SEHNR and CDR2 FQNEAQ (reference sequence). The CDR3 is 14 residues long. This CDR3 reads CASRGREAQETQYF. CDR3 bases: TGTGCCAGCCGCGGGCGGGAGGCCCAAGAGACCCAGTACTTC.

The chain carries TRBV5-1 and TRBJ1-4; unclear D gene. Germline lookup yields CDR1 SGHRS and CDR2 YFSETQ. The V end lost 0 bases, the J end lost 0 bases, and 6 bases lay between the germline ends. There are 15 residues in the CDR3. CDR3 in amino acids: CASSLAGATNEKLFF. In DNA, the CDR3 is TGCGCCAGCAGCTTGGCCGGAGCAACTAATGAAAAACTGTTTTTT. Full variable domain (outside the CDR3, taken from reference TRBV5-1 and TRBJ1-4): KAGVTQTPRYLIKTRGQQVTLSCSPISGHRSVSWYQQTPGQGLQFLFEYFSETQRNKGNFPGRFSGRQFSNSRSEMNVSTLELGDSALYLCASSLAGATNEKLFFGSGTQLSVL.

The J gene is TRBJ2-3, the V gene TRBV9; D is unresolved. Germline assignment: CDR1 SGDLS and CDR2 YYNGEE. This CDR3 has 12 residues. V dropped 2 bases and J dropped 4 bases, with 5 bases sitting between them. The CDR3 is CASSVNADTQYF. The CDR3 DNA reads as TGTGCCAGCAGCGTTAACGCAGATACGCAGTATTTT.

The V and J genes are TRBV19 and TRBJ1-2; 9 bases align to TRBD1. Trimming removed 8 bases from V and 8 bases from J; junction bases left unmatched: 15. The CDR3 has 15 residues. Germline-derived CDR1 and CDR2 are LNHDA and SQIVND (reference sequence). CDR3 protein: CASRRRDREVSGYTF. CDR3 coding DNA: TGTGCCAGTCGGAGGCGGGACAGGGAAGTTAGCGGCTACACCTTC.

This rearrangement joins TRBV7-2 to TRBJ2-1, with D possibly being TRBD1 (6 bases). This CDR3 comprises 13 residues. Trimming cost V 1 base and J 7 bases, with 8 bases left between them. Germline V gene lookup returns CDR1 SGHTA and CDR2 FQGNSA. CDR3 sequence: CASSLEGTNEQFF. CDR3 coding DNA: TGTGCCAGCAGCTTAGAGGGGACAAATGAGCAGTTCTTC.

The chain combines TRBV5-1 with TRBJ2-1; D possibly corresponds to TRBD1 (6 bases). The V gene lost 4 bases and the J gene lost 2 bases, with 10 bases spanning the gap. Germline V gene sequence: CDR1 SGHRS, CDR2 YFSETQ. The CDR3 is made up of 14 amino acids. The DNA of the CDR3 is TGCGCCAGCAGCGCAGGGGAAACCTACAATGAGCAGTTCTTC. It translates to CASSAGETYNEQFF.

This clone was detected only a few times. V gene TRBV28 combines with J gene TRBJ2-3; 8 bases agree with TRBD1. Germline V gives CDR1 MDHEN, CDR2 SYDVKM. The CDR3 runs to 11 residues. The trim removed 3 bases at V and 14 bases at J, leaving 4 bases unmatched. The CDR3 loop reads CASSFDRGRYF. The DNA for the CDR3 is TGTGCCAGCAGTTTCGACAGGGGTCGGTATTTT.

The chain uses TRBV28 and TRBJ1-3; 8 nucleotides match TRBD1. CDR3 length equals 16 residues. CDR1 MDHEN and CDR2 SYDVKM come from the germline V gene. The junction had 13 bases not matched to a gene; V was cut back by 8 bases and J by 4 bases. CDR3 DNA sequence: TGTGCCAGCGGAGTCGGGGGACAGGCCCACGGAAACACCATATATTTT. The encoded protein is CASGVGGQAHGNTIYF.

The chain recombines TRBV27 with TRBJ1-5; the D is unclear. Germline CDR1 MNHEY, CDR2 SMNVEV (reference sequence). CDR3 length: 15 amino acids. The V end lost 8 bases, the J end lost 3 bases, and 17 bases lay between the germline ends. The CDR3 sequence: CASRPHSFNNQPQHF. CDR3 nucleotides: TGTGCCAGCCGTCCTCATTCCTTCAACAATCAGCCCCAGCATTTT.

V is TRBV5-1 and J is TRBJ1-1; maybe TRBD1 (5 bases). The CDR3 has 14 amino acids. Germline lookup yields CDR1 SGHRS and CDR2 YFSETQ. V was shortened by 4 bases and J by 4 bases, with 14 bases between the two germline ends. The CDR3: CASSPDGGFTEAFF. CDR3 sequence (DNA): TGCGCCAGCAGCCCGGACGGGGGGTTCACTGAAGCTTTCTTT. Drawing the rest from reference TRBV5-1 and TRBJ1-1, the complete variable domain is KAGVTQTPRYLIKTRGQQVTLSCSPISGHRSVSWYQQTPGQGLQFLFEYFSETQRNKGNFPGRFSGRQFSNSRSEMNVSTLELGDSALYLCASSPDGGFTEAFFGQGTRLTVV.

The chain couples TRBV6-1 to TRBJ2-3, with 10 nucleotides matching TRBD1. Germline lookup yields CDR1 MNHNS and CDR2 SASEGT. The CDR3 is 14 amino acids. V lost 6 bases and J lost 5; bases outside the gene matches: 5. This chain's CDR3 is CASRRQGAKDTQYF. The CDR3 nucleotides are TGTGCCAGCAGAAGACAGGGGGCTAAAGATACGCAGTATTTT.

In DNA, the CDR3 is TGTGCCAGCAGCGGTATCGGGAGGGCCAATACGCAGTATTTT. This gives the protein CASSGIGRANTQYF. The chain is built from TRBV14 and TRBJ2-3, with 8 nucleotides matching TRBD2. Trimming at V came to 5 bases and at J to 7 bases, leaving 8 bases not matched to a gene. Germline V gene sequence: CDR1 SGHDN, CDR2 FVKESK. This CDR3 region has 14 residues.

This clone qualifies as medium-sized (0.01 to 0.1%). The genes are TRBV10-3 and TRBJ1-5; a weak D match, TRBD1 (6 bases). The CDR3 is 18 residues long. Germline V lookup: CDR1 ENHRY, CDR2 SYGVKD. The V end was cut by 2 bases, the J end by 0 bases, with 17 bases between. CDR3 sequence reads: CAISEPRGGQYSNQPQHF. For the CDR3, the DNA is TGTGCCATCAGTGAGCCCAGGGGTGGCCAGTATAGCAATCAGCCCCAGCATTTT.

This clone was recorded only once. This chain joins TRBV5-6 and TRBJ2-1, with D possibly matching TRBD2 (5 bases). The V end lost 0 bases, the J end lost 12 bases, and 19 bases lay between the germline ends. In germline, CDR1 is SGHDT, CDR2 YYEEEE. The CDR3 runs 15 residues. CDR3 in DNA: TGTGCCAGCAGCTTGGACAGCGGTGTGGGTCGGGGGCAGTTCTTC. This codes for CASSLDSGVGRGQFF.

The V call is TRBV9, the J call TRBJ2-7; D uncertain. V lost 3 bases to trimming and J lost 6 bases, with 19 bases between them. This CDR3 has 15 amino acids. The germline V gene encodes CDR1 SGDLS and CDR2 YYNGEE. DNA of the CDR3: TGTGCCAGCAGCGCCGACTTAGTGGGCCGTAGCGAGCAGTACTTC. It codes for CASSADLVGRSEQYF.

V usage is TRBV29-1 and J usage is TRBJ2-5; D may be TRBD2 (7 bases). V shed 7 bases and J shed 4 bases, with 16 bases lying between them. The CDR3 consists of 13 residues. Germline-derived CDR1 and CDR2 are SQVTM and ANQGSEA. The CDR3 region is CSASRGLRETQYF. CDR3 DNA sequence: TGCAGCGCTTCGCGGGGGCTAAGAGAGACCCAGTACTTC.

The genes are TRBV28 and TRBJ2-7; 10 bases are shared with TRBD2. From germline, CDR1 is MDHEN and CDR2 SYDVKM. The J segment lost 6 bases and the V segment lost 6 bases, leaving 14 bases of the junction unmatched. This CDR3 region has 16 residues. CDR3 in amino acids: CASSLPGRLAGVEQYF. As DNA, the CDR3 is TGTGCCAGCAGCTTGCCCGGACGGCTAGCGGGAGTCGAGCAGTACTTC.

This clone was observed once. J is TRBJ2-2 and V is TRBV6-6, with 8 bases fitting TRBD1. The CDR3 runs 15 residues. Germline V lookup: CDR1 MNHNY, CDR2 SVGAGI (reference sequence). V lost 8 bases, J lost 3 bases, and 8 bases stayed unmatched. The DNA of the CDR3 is TGTGCCAGCCAGGGGGCGATAAAAGACACCGGGGAGCTGTTTTTT. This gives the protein CASQGAIKDTGELFF.

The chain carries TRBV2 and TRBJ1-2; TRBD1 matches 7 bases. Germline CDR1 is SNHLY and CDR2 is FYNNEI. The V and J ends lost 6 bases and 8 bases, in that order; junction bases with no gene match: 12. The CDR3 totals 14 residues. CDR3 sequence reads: CASRPGQGEGGYTF. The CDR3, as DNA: TGTGCCAGCAGACCGGGCCAGGGGGAGGGGGGCTACACCTTC.

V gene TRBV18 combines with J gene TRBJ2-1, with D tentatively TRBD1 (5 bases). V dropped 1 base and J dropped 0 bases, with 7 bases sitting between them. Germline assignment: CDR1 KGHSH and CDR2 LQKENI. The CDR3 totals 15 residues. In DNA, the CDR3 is TGTGCCAGCTCACCACAGGGGTCCTCCTACAATGAGCAGTTCTTC. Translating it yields CASSPQGSSYNEQFF.

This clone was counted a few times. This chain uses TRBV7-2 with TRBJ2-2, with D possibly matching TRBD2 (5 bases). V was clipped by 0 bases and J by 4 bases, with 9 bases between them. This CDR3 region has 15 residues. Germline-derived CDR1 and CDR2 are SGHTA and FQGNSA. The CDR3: CASSLASRGTGELFF. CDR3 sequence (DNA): TGTGCCAGCAGCTTAGCGTCACGGGGCACCGGGGAGCTGTTTTTT.

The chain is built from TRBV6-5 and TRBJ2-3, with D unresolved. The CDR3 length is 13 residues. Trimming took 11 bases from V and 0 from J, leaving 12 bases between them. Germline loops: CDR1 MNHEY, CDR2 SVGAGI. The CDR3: CAAGRGSTDTQYF. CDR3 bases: TGTGCCGCCGGGCGCGGCAGCACAGATACGCAGTATTTT.

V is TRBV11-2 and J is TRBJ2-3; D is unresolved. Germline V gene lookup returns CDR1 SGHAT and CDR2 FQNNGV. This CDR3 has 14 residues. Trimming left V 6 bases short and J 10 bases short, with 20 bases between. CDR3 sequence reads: CASSTTSTGWPQYF. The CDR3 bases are TGTGCCAGCAGTACAACAAGCACGGGCTGGCCGCAGTATTTT.

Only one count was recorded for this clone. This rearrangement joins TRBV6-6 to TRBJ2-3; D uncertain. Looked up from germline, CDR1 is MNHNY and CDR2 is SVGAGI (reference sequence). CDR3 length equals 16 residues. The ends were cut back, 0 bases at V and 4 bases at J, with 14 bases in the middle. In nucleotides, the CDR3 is TGTGCCAGCAGTTACTCGAGCCCTAGTTCTGCAGATACGCAGTATTTT. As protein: CASSYSSPSSADTQYF.

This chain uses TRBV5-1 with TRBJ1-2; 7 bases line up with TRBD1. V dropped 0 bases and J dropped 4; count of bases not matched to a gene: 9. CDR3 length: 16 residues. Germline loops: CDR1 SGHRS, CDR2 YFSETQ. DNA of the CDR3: TGCGCCAGCAGCTTGGTACCCCGGACAGGAACCTATGGCTACACCTTC. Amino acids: CASSLVPRTGTYGYTF.

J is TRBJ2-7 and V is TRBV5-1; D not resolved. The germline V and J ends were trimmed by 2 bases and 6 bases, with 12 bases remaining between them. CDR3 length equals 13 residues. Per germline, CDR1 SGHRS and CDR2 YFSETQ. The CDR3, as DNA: TGCGCCAGCAGCTTAGATACGGGCGGCGAGCAGTACTTC. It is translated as CASSLDTGGEQYF.

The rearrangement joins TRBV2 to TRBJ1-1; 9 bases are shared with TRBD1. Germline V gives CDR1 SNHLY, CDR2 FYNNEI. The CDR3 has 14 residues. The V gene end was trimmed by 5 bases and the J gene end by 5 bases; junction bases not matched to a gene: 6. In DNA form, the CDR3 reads TGTGCCAGCAGTCCCGGGACAGGGAGGACTGAAGCTTTCTTT. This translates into CASSPGTGRTEAFF.